This T cell receptor (beta chain) was captured in a study of cytomegalovirus exposure and HLA in healthy donors. Use of 60 Vbeta and 13 Jbeta primers characterized the PCR. The assay was immunoSEQ multiplex PCR, and TCRdb's table has in-frame clones only and misses some. The data show tens of thousands of clones, more than 80% seen once. The CDR3 sequence is 16 residues long. Trimming took 0 bases from V and 5 from J; bases not matched to a gene: 7. CDR1 SGDLS and CDR2 YYNGEE come from the germline V gene. The chain combines TRBV9 with TRBJ2-2; TRBD1 aligns across 7 bases. The clonotype was recovered from a human donor in good health. Material for sequencing was PBMCs. This CDR3 is CASSVGQGLRTGELFF. The CDR3 DNA reads as TGTGCCAGCAGCGTAGGACAGGGTTTGAGAACCGGGGAGCTGTTTTTT.